This T cell receptor (beta chain) was observed in a study of a mutant IDH1 vaccine in newly diagnosed glioma. Across the whole study: Patients began vaccination 4-6 weeks after radiotherapy alone, or with temozolomide cycles. V12 fell at week 35 and V13, the study end, at week 47.

Of note for this clone: Its specificity is not known.

The time point: week 47, end of study. The vaccine gave 300 ug of a 20-mer mutant IDH1 peptide subcutaneously per dose. Produced via immunoSEQ multiplex PCR; TCRdb's table is partial and in-frame only. Of around 53,000 clones in the sample, roughly 83% are singletons; the top ten hold roughly 4.3%. The sequence derives from a woman aged 25 to 39 with glioma. Some clones in this sample may be carry-over from other donors' samples. This specimen was PBMCs, taken from a glioma patient whose treatment included an IDH1 peptide vaccine.

The CDR3, as DNA: TGTGCCAGCAGCTTAGGATGGGGACTAGCGGAGTTGAACACCGGGGAGCTGTTTTTT. It codes for CASSLGWGLAELNTGELFF. The rearrangement joins TRBV7-9 to TRBJ2-2, with 11 bases that match TRBD2. CDR3 length: 19 residues. Looked up from germline, CDR1 is SEHNR and CDR2 is FQNEAQ (reference sequence). Trimming removed 1 base from V and 1 base from J; junction bases left unmatched: 8.